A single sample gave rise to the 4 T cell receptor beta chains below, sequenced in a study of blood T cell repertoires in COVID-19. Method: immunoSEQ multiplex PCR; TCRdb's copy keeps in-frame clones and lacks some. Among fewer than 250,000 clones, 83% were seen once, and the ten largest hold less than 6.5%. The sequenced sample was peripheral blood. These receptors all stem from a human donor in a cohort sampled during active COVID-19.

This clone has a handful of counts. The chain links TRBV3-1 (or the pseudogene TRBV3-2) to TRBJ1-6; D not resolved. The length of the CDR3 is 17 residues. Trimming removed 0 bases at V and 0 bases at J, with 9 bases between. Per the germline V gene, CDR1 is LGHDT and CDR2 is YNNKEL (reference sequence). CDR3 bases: TGTGCCAGCAGCCAAGATTCCCGGAGCTCCTATAATTCACCCCTCCACTTT. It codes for CASSQDSRSSYNSPLHF.

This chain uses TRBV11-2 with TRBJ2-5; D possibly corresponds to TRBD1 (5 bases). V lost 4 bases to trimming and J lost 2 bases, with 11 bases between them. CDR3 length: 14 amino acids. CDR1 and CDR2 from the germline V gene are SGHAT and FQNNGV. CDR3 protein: CASSSTPGQETQYF. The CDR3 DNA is TGTGCCAGCAGCTCGACGCCAGGGCAAGAGACCCAGTACTTC.

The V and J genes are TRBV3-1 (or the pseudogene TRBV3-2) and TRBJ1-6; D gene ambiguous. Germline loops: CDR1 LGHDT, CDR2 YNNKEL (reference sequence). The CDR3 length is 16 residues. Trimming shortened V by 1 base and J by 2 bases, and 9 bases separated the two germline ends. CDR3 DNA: TGTGCCAGCAGCCAAGGGGCAGTCGCCTATAATTCACCCCTCCACTTT. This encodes CASSQGAVAYNSPLHF.

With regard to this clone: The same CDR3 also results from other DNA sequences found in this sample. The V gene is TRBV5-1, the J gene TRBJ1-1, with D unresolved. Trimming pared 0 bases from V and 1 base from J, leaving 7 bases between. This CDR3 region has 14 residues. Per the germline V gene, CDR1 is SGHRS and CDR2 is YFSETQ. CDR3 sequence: CASSLDGGNTEAFF. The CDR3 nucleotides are TGCGCCAGCAGCTTGGATGGAGGGAACACTGAAGCTTTCTTT.